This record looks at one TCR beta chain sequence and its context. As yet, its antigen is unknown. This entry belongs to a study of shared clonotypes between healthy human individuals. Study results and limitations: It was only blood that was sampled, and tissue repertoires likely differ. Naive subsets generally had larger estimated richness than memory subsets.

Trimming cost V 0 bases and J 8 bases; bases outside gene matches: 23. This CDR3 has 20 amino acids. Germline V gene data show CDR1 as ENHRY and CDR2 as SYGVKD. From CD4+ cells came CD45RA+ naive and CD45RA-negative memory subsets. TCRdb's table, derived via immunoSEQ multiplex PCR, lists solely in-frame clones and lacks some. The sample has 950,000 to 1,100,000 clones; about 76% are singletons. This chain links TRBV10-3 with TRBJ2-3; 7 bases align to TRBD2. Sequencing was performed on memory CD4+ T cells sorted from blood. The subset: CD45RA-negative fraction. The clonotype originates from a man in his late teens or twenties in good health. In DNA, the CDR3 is TGTGCCATCAGTGAGTCCCATCCGGGAGGATTGGCGTTTGGGATGGGTACGCAGTATTTT. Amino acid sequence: CAISESHPGGLAFGMGTQYF.